A single sample is the source of the 18 T cell receptor beta chains below, sequenced in a study of blood T cell repertoires in COVID-19. Here immunoSEQ multiplex PCR was the method, and the copy in TCRdb shows in-frame clones only, minus some. Of some 150,000 clones in the sample, less than 90% were seen once. The sequenced sample consisted of PBMCs or T cells enriched from blood (not recorded which). The origin of the receptors is a woman aged 45 to 65 who had recovered from COVID-19.

This sequence joins TRBV30 and TRBJ1-1; D remains unclear. V gave up 5 bases and J gave up 7 bases, with 8 bases separating them. This CDR3 has 10 residues. Germline V gene sequence: CDR1 GTSNPN, CDR2 SVGIG (reference sequence). CDR3 sequence reads: CAWASGEAFF. The DNA for the CDR3 is TGTGCCTGGGCATCAGGTGAAGCTTTCTTT.

The chain employs TRBV7-3 and TRBJ2-5; maybe TRBD1 (5 bases). Germline-derived CDR1 and CDR2 are SGHTA and FQGTGA. CDR3 length: 13 amino acids. Trimming pared 4 bases from V and 4 bases from J, leaving 10 bases between. The chain's CDR3 is CASSSIDRETQYF. CDR3 bases: TGTGCCAGCAGCTCCATAGACAGAGAGACCCAGTACTTC.

The J gene is TRBJ1-5, the V gene TRBV27, with TRBD1 matching over 7 bases. Per the germline V gene, CDR1 is MNHEY and CDR2 is SMNVEV (reference sequence). Trimming removed 6 bases from V and 5 bases from J; junction bases left unmatched: 4. The CDR3 has 13 residues. The CDR3 sequence: CASRGTVDQPQHF. The CDR3 DNA sequence: TGTGCCAGCAGGGGGACAGTCGATCAGCCCCAGCATTTT.

The chain's CDR3 is CASSLPGHSEKLFF. The CDR3 nucleotides read TGTGCCAGCAGTCTCCCGGGACACTCAGAAAAACTGTTTTTT. J is TRBJ1-4 and V is TRBV27, with D tentatively TRBD1 (6 bases). This CDR3 comprises 14 residues. Trimming took 5 bases from V and 8 from J, leaving 15 bases between them. Germline V gene data show CDR1 as MNHEY and CDR2 as SMNVEV (reference sequence).

A word on this clone: Other DNA sequences in the sample encode the same CDR3. The chain recombines TRBV12-3 or TRBV12-4 with TRBJ2-1; D remains ambiguous. V gave up 3 bases and J gave up 10 bases, with 7 bases separating them. The CDR3 consists of 11 residues. The CDR3 reads CASSFRGEQFF. CDR3 in DNA: TGTGCCAGCAGTTTTAGAGGAGAGCAGTTCTTC.

This clone has only one observation. The chain couples TRBV4-2 to TRBJ1-2; D remains ambiguous. The CDR3 extends over 14 amino acids. Germline assignment: CDR1 LGHNA and CDR2 YNFKEQ. The V end lost 0 bases, the J end lost 5 bases, and 10 bases lay between the germline ends. The CDR3 spells CASSQDRGEYGYTF. For the CDR3, the DNA is TGTGCCAGCAGCCAAGATCGAGGCGAGTATGGCTACACCTTC.

This clone was observed once. V usage is TRBV2 and J usage is TRBJ1-5, with D possibly being TRBD1 (6 bases). V was pared by 7 bases and J by 4 bases, with 11 bases between. The CDR3 length is 13 residues. CDR1 and CDR2 (germline): SNHLY, FYNNEI. CDR3 amino acids: CASTRGTNQPQHF. The CDR3 DNA reads TGTGCCAGCACCAGGGGTACGAATCAGCCCCAGCATTTT.

The chain has TRBV11-2 and TRBJ2-5, with 10 bases lining up with TRBD2. V dropped 3 bases and J dropped 2; count of bases not matched to a gene: 12. The V gene's germline CDR1 is SGHAT and CDR2 FQNNGV. The CDR3 covers 18 residues. CDR3 in amino acids: CASSLGLGTSVKQETQYF. The CDR3 DNA sequence: TGTGCCAGCAGCTTGGGTTTGGGGACTAGCGTAAAACAAGAGACCCAGTACTTC.

The chain couples TRBV7-9 to TRBJ2-7, with a tentative D call TRBD1 (5 bases). From germline, CDR1 is SEHNR and CDR2 FQNEAQ (reference sequence). V lost 1 base and J lost 6, with 10 bases in between. The CDR3 length is 13 residues. As DNA, the CDR3 is TGTGCCAGCAGCTTAGATGGGGCCTCCGAGCAGTACGTC. As protein: CASSLDGASEQYV.

The gene calls are TRBV7-9 and TRBJ1-3; D perhaps matches TRBD1 (6 bases). This CDR3 comprises 15 residues. Germline CDR1 reads SEHNR; CDR2 reads FQNEAQ (reference sequence). V lost 1 base, J lost 3 bases, and 10 bases lay in between. For the CDR3, the DNA is TGTGCCAGCAGCTTAGTAGGGGGTTATGGAAACACCATATATTTT. This gives the protein CASSLVGGYGNTIYF.

The V gene is TRBV5-5, the J gene TRBJ1-2; TRBD1 aligns across 7 bases. The CDR3 length is 13 residues. Looked up from germline, CDR1 is SGHKS and CDR2 is YYEKEE (reference sequence). Trimming took 4 bases from V and 3 from J; bases not matched to a gene: 3. The CDR3, as DNA: TGTGCCAGCAGCCAGGGACAGTACTATGGCTACACCTTC. Its protein is CASSQGQYYGYTF.

The rearrangement links TRBV7-2 to TRBJ1-1; no firm D call. CDR1 SGHTA and CDR2 FQGNSA come from the germline V gene. The CDR3 extends over 13 amino acids. Trimming stripped 5 bases from V and 1 base from J, with 8 bases between. The CDR3 nucleotides read TGTGCCAGCAGCAGCGGAAGGAACACTGAAGCTTTCTTT. The encoded protein is CASSSGRNTEAFF.

The V gene is TRBV28, the J gene TRBJ1-5; 9 nucleotides align to TRBD1. Germline CDR1 reads MDHEN; CDR2 reads SYDVKM. The CDR3 has 14 amino acids. The ends lost 5 bases at V and 3 bases at J; junction bases unmatched: 2. The CDR3 is CASSGQGTNQPQHF. The CDR3 bases are TGTGCCAGCAGTGGACAGGGGACCAATCAGCCCCAGCATTTT.

The rearrangement uses TRBV7-9 and TRBJ1-2; D is unclear. Germline CDR1 reads SEHNR; CDR2 reads FQNEAQ (reference sequence). CDR3 length: 15 residues. V was trimmed by 5 bases and J by 7 bases, leaving 20 bases between them. CDR3 residues: CASSPVPELRGGYTF. Written as DNA, the CDR3 is TGTGCCAGCAGCCCCGTGCCAGAATTAAGAGGTGGCTACACCTTC.

Comment on this clone: Other DNA sequences from this sample encode an identical CDR3 as well. The chain is built from TRBV6-4 and TRBJ2-6, with TRBD1 as a possible D gene (6 bases). V shed 3 bases and J shed 4 bases, with 10 bases lying between them. The CDR3 extends over 15 amino acids. Germline V gene lookup returns CDR1 MRHNA and CDR2 SNTAGT. The CDR3 loop is CASSETGSGANVLTF. CDR3 sequence (DNA): TGTGCCAGCAGTGAAACAGGGTCCGGGGCCAACGTCCTGACTTTC.

The chain uses TRBV5-4 and TRBJ1-1; 9 nucleotides align to TRBD1. Trimming took 0 bases from V and 1 from J; bases not matched to a gene: 7. Germline V gene lookup returns CDR1 SGHNT and CDR2 YYREEE (reference sequence). The CDR3 is 17 amino acids. The CDR3 is CASSLGSGTGWNTEAFF. CDR3 sequence (DNA): TGTGCCAGCAGCTTGGGATCTGGGACAGGGTGGAACACTGAAGCTTTCTTT.

V gene TRBV28 combines with J gene TRBJ1-2; 9 bases match TRBD1. The CDR3 covers 13 residues. J was trimmed by 8 bases and V by 6 bases; bases with no gene match: 7. Germline CDR1 MDHEN, CDR2 SYDVKM. CDR3 residues: CASRTGTGSGYTF. The CDR3 DNA reads as TGTGCCAGCAGGACCGGGACAGGGAGCGGCTACACCTTC.

The chain combines TRBV28 with TRBJ1-1; D gene unclear. Germline V gene data show CDR1 as MDHEN and CDR2 as SYDVKM. The CDR3 loop spans 13 amino acids. V shed 6 bases and J shed 6 bases, with 14 bases lying between them. CDR3 nucleotide sequence: TGTGCCAGCAGCCACGTCGGTGTGGCTGAAGCTTTCTTT. It yields the protein CASSHVGVAEAFF.